One and the same sample provided the 31 T cell receptor beta chains below, sequenced in a study of blood T cell repertoires in COVID-19. Assay: immunoSEQ multiplex PCR; the TCRdb copy retains only in-frame clones and omits some. Altogether about 130,000 clones are present, approximately 80% being singletons, with the ten largest covering 37%. Sequencing was carried out using peripheral blood. The receptors shown here come from a man aged 40-49 years with active or convalescent COVID-19.

The chain is built from TRBV4-1 and TRBJ1-6; the D gene is possibly TRBD1 (5 bases). Trimming took off 1 base at V and 10 bases at J, with 11 bases between the two ends. The CDR3 has 14 residues. CDR1 MGHRA and CDR2 YSYEKL come from the germline V gene. CDR3 residues: CASSQVTGESPLHF. The CDR3 nucleotides read TGCGCCAGCAGCCAAGTGACGGGGGAATCACCCCTCCACTTT.

This chain links TRBV28 with TRBJ1-2; TRBD1 matches 8 bases. The ends lost 8 bases at V and 4 bases at J; junction bases unmatched: 6. The CDR3 spans 13 residues. The germline gives CDR1 MDHEN, CDR2 SYDVKM. This CDR3 is CASRTGSLYGYTF. CDR3 sequence (DNA): TGTGCCAGCCGGACAGGGTCTCTCTATGGCTACACCTTC.

Only one count was recorded for this clone. This sequence joins TRBV19 and TRBJ1-1; D remains ambiguous. CDR1 is LNHDA and CDR2 is SQIVND in the germline V gene (reference sequence). The ends were cut back, 3 bases at V and 1 base at J, with 9 bases in the middle. The CDR3 loop spans 14 amino acids. CDR3 coding DNA: TGTGCCAGTAGTATTCCGGGTACGAACACTGAAGCTTTCTTT. Translation gives CASSIPGTNTEAFF.

This chain links TRBV5-1 with TRBJ1-1, with 12 bases matching TRBD1. With 2 bases clipped from V and 4 bases from J, the junction kept 6 bases outside the gene matches. Germline V gene data show CDR1 as SGHRS and CDR2 as YFSETQ. This CDR3 spans 16 amino acids. CDR3 amino acids: CASSLGTGGGFTEAFF. Here the CDR3 DNA reads TGCGCCAGCAGCTTAGGGACAGGGGGCGGATTCACTGAAGCTTTCTTT.

The V call is TRBV9, the J call TRBJ1-3; D might be TRBD1 (5 bases). The CDR3 sequence is 14 residues long. V was shortened by 1 base and J by 3 bases, with 8 bases between the two germline ends. From germline, CDR1 is SGDLS and CDR2 YYNGEE. The CDR3 loop is CASSVTQGGNTIYF. CDR3 DNA: TGTGCCAGCAGCGTAACCCAGGGTGGAAACACCATATATTTT.

This clone showed up just a few times. V gene TRBV5-4 combines with J gene TRBJ2-5; 9 bases are a match to TRBD2. CDR3 length equals 16 residues. V lost 4 bases, J lost 4 bases, and 11 bases stayed unmatched. CDR1 and CDR2 from the germline V gene are SGHNT and YYREEE (reference sequence). CDR3 nucleotide sequence: TGTGCCAGCAGCGATCCCACGCGGGGGGGCGGAGAGACCCAGTACTTC. Protein product: CASSDPTRGGGETQYF.

The chain employs TRBV2 and TRBJ2-7; unclear D gene. Per the germline V gene, CDR1 is SNHLY and CDR2 is FYNNEI. The CDR3 spans 12 residues. Trimming removed 7 bases at V and 4 bases at J, with 11 bases between. The CDR3 nucleotides are TGTGCCAGCAAAACAGTAGGATACGAGCAGTACTTC. The encoded protein is CASKTVGYEQYF.

V usage is TRBV19 and J usage is TRBJ2-2, with 7 bases lining up with TRBD1. In germline, CDR1 is LNHDA, CDR2 SQIVND (reference sequence). The length of the CDR3 is 18 residues. The junction had 10 bases not matched to a gene; V was cut back by 3 bases and J by 0 bases. DNA of the CDR3: TGTGCCAGTAGTATTTACCGGGACAGCCGAGCGAACACCGGGGAGCTGTTTTTT. Amino acids: CASSIYRDSRANTGELFF.

The chain couples TRBV28 to TRBJ2-7, with a weak D call TRBD1 (6 bases). Germline values: CDR1 MDHEN, CDR2 SYDVKM. Trimming left V 1 base short and J 0 bases short, with 10 bases between. The CDR3 runs to 15 residues. The chain's CDR3 is CASSLSGDISYEQYF. CDR3 sequence (DNA): TGTGCCAGCAGTTTATCCGGGGACATCTCCTACGAGCAGTACTTC.

The V gene is TRBV7-2, the J gene TRBJ1-4, with 9 bases lining up with TRBD1. V shed 1 base and J 8 bases; nucleotides not matched to a gene: 8. The germline V gene has CDR1 SGHTA and CDR2 FQGNSA. CDR3 length equals 16 residues. DNA for the CDR3: TGTGCCAGCAGCTTAGGTTTGGGACAGGGTCGAGAAAAACTGTTTTTT. This encodes CASSLGLGQGREKLFF.

This chain links TRBV4-1 with TRBJ2-3, with 10 bases lining up with TRBD2. Germline values: CDR1 MGHRA, CDR2 YSYEKL. The CDR3 contains 16 residues. After removal of 4 bases from V and 1 base from J, the junction contained 5 bases not matched to a gene. CDR3 nucleotides: TGCGCCAGCAGCCCTTTACTAGCGGGACGCACAGATACGCAGTATTTT. It specifies CASSPLLAGRTDTQYF.

The V and J genes are TRBV3-1 (or the pseudogene TRBV3-2) and TRBJ1-5, with a possible D match to TRBD1 (5 bases). V lost 3 bases and J 5 bases, leaving 8 bases between the germline ends. Per germline, CDR1 LGHDT and CDR2 YNNKEL (reference sequence). CDR3 length: 13 residues. The CDR3 reads CASSHRGDQPQHF. Here the CDR3 DNA reads TGTGCCAGCAGCCACCGGGGGGATCAGCCCCAGCATTTT.

The rearrangement uses TRBV28 and TRBJ1-1, with 7 positions matching TRBD1. Unmatched junction bases numbered 10, after V lost 6 bases and J lost 6 bases. The length of the CDR3 is 14 residues. Germline V lookup: CDR1 MDHEN, CDR2 SYDVKM. CDR3 nucleotides: TGTGCCAGCAGCCTCTCGAAAGGGGGCCCTGAAGCTTTCTTT. Amino acids: CASSLSKGGPEAFF.

The rearrangement joins TRBV4-3 to TRBJ2-3, with TRBD2 matching over 13 bases. This CDR3 has 18 amino acids. Germline values: CDR1 LGHNA, CDR2 YSLEER. Unmatched junction bases numbered 14, after V lost 0 bases and J lost 11 bases. CDR3 in amino acids: CASSQDPPGTSGNLGQYF. The DNA for the CDR3 is TGCGCCAGCAGCCAAGACCCTCCCGGGACTAGCGGGAACCTCGGGCAGTATTTT.

The chain links TRBV7-9 to TRBJ1-2, with D perhaps TRBD1 (5 bases). The germline CDR1 and CDR2 sequences are SEHNR and FQNEAQ (reference sequence). The CDR3 sequence is 16 residues long. Trimming pared 1 base from V and 0 bases from J, leaving 12 bases between. The CDR3 sequence is CASSLGFGAPNYGYTF. In nucleotides, the CDR3 is TGTGCCAGCAGCTTAGGTTTTGGGGCCCCTAACTATGGCTACACCTTC.

This clone was observed a handful of times. The chain uses TRBV5-4 and TRBJ1-2, with D perhaps TRBD1 (5 bases). There are 13 residues in the CDR3. The ends were cut back, 2 bases at V and 8 bases at J, with 13 bases in the middle. Per germline, CDR1 SGHNT and CDR2 YYREEE (reference sequence). CDR3 sequence reads: CASSLDSSRGYTF. DNA for the CDR3: TGTGCCAGCAGCTTAGACAGCTCGAGGGGCTACACCTTC.

This rearrangement joins TRBV3-1 (or the pseudogene TRBV3-2) to TRBJ1-5; TRBD1 matches at 8 bases. V gave up 4 bases and J gave up 4 bases; unmatched junction bases: 3. The CDR3 runs 14 residues. Germline values: CDR1 LGHDT, CDR2 YNNKEL (reference sequence). CDR3 amino acids: CASSPTGANQPQHF. The DNA of the CDR3 is TGTGCCAGCAGCCCGACAGGGGCGAATCAGCCCCAGCATTTT.

This clone was detected only once. The chain employs TRBV27 and TRBJ2-2; weak D call: TRBD2 (6 bases). Deletions cut 7 bases from V and 6 bases from J, with 9 bases between. The CDR3 runs 12 residues. Germline CDR1 and CDR2: MNHEY and SMNVEV (reference sequence). The CDR3 coding sequence is TGTGCCAGCAAATGGGAGGCCGGGGAGCTGTTTTTT. This codes for CASKWEAGELFF.

The CDR3 region is CATSDLPYGEREQFF. The CDR3, as DNA: TGTGCCACCAGTGATTTGCCTTATGGGGAGAGAGAGCAGTTCTTC. The chain couples TRBV24-1 to TRBJ2-1, with D possibly matching TRBD2 (5 bases). This CDR3 region has 15 residues. The V and J ends lost 0 bases and 10 bases respectively, with 15 bases between them. Germline assignment: CDR1 KGHDR and CDR2 SFDVKD.

The chain has TRBV5-1 and TRBJ1-6, with 7 bases fitting TRBD1. The V gene end was trimmed by 4 bases and the J gene end by 7 bases; junction bases not matched to a gene: 11. The CDR3 runs 16 residues. Germline V gene lookup returns CDR1 SGHRS and CDR2 YFSETQ. This CDR3 is CASSTIQGLGNSPLHF. The DNA for the CDR3 is TGCGCCAGCAGCACCATACAGGGGTTGGGGAATTCACCCCTCCACTTT.

The chain couples TRBV24-1 to TRBJ1-1; the match to TRBD1 covers 10 bases. V lost 7 bases and J lost 6; bases outside the gene matches: 7. The germline V gene has CDR1 KGHDR and CDR2 SFDVKD. This CDR3 is 14 amino acids long. DNA of the CDR3: TGTGCCACCAGCCCGGGACAGGGGACGTCTGAAGCTTTCTTT. As protein: CATSPGQGTSEAFF.

The J gene is TRBJ2-1, the V gene TRBV11-2; 8 bases line up with TRBD1. The J segment lost 5 bases and the V segment lost 6 bases, leaving 9 bases of the junction unmatched. Germline V lookup: CDR1 SGHAT, CDR2 FQNNGV. CDR3 length: 15 residues. CDR3 region: CASRRTGKLDNEQFF. CDR3 sequence (DNA): TGTGCCAGCAGACGGACAGGGAAGTTAGACAATGAGCAGTTCTTC.

The chain has TRBV6-6 and TRBJ1-5, with D perhaps matching TRBD1 (5 bases). V dropped 2 bases and J dropped 3 bases, with 14 bases sitting between them. The CDR3 contains 16 residues. CDR1 is MNHNY and CDR2 is SVGAGI in the germline V gene (reference sequence). The chain's CDR3 is CASSYPTGGTNQPQHF. The CDR3 DNA reads TGTGCCAGCAGTTACCCCACGGGGGGGACCAATCAGCCCCAGCATTTT.

The genes are TRBV28 and TRBJ2-1; TRBD1 matches at 9 bases. CDR1 MDHEN and CDR2 SYDVKM come from the germline V gene. The CDR3 length is 14 residues. The J segment lost 2 bases and the V segment lost 5 bases, leaving 1 base of the junction unmatched. The DNA for the CDR3 is TGTGCCAGCAGTGACAGGGGGGCCTACAATGAGCAGTTCTTC. Amino acids: CASSDRGAYNEQFF.

This chain joins TRBV18 and TRBJ2-3; D is unresolved. Germline V gene data show CDR1 as KGHSH and CDR2 as LQKENI. The CDR3 contains 12 residues. Trimming pared 5 bases from V and 4 bases from J, leaving 7 bases between. This chain's CDR3 is CASSSTSDTQYF. The CDR3 region has the DNA TGTGCCAGCTCATCGACATCAGATACGCAGTATTTT.

The V call is TRBV27, the J call TRBJ1-2, with D possibly matching TRBD1 (6 bases). The CDR3 is 14 amino acids. V shed 6 bases and J shed 5 bases, with 16 bases lying between them. Germline CDR1 reads MNHEY; CDR2 reads SMNVEV (reference sequence). This CDR3 is CASSQDQGSYGYTF. The CDR3 region has the DNA TGTGCCAGCAGCCAAGACCAGGGGTCGTATGGCTACACCTTC.

The chain uses TRBV7-9 and TRBJ1-1; D unclear. V dropped 5 bases and J dropped 4 bases, with 14 bases sitting between them. The CDR3 covers 14 residues. Per germline, CDR1 SEHNR and CDR2 FQNEAQ (reference sequence). This chain's CDR3 is CASSPPRAGTEAFF. DNA of the CDR3: TGTGCCAGCAGCCCACCGAGGGCCGGCACTGAAGCTTTCTTT.

The chain employs TRBV15 and TRBJ1-2, with 7 bases aligning to TRBD1. The CDR3 is 14 residues long. CDR1 and CDR2 from the germline V gene are LNHNV and YYDKDF (reference sequence). V shed 5 bases, J shed 5 bases, and the junction held 8 bases outside the gene matches. This CDR3 is CATSQGVLKYGYTF. In nucleotides, the CDR3 is TGTGCCACCAGCCAGGGGGTTTTAAAATATGGCTACACCTTC.

The chain has TRBV28 and TRBJ1-2, with D possibly matching TRBD1 (5 bases). The CDR3 contains 11 residues. CDR1 MDHEN and CDR2 SYDVKM come from the germline V gene. CDR3 in DNA: TGTGCTAGCGGTCAGGGCTATGGCTACACCTTC. Its protein product is CASGQGYGYTF.

CDR3 DNA: TGTGCCAGCAGTGAATACTCGGACAGGGGTGCCTACGAGCAGTACTTC. Its protein is CASSEYSDRGAYEQYF. The chain combines TRBV27 with TRBJ2-7; 9 nucleotides line up with TRBD1. The CDR3 is made up of 16 amino acids. V lost 5 bases to trimming and J lost 2 bases; unmatched junction nucleotides: 10. CDR1 is MNHEY, CDR2 SMNVEV, per germline (reference sequence).

The chain carries TRBV19 and TRBJ1-1; 8 bases align to TRBD1. With V trimmed by 10 bases and J by 4 bases, 8 bases remained unmatched. CDR1 is LNHDA, CDR2 SQIVND, per germline (reference sequence). The CDR3 covers 13 residues. DNA for the CDR3: TGTGCCACGAGAGGGACAGGCCTCACTGAAGCTTTCTTT. Its translation is CATRGTGLTEAFF. The entire variable domain, with the rest obtained from reference TRBV19 and TRBJ1-1, is as follows: DGGITQSPKYLFRKEGQNVTLSCEQNLNHDAMYWYRQDPGQGLRLIYYSQIVNDFQKGDIAEGYSVSREKKESFPLTVTSAQKNPTAFYLCATRGTGLTEAFFGQGTRLTVV.